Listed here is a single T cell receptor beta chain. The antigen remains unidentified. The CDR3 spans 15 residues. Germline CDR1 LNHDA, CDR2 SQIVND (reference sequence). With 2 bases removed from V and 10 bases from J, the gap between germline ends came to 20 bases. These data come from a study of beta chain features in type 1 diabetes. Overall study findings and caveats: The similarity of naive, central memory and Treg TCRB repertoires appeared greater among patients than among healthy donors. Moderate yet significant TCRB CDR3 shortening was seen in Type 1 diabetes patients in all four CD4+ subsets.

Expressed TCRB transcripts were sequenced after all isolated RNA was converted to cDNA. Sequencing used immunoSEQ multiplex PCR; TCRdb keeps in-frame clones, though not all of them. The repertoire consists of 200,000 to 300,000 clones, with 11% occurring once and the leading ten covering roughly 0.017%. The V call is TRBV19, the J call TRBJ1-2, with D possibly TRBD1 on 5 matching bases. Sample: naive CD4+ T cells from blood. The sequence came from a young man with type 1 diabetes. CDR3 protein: CASSIRGASRDDYTF. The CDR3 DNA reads TGTGCCAGTAGTATACGCGGCGCATCCAGGGATGACTACACCTTC.